The next 31 T cell receptor beta chains were all read from a single sample in a study of radiotherapy plus CTLA-4 blockade in lung cancer. Sequenced by immunoSEQ multiplex PCR; TCRdb stores in-frame clones only, minus some. The repertoire holds 130,000 or so clones, with 85% to 90% as singletons. The sample was peripheral blood, taken from a patient treated with radiotherapy plus ipilimumab. The source of these receptors is a human donor with non-small cell lung cancer that progressed on radiotherapy plus ipilimumab.

Note on this clone: Its ends do not fully match the called genes, so a read error is possible. This chain uses TRBV10-3 with TRBJ2-3; tentatively, D is TRBD2 (5 bases). The CDR3 sequence is 14 residues long. Germline values: CDR1 ENHRY, CDR2 SYGVKD. This CDR3 is CATSGGGGTDTRDF. Written as DNA, the CDR3 is TGTGCCACCAGCGGCGGCGGAGGCACAGATACGAGGGATTTT.

The chain joins TRBV11-1 to TRBJ1-2; D perhaps matches TRBD1 (5 bases). Germline CDR1 and CDR2: SGHAT and FQDESV (reference sequence). Deletions cut 5 bases from V and 1 base from J, with 14 bases between. This CDR3 has 15 residues. CDR3 DNA sequence: TGTGCCAGCAGCCCGACGCATGGGGGTAACTATGGCTACACCTTC. It specifies CASSPTHGGNYGYTF.

The V and J genes are TRBV5-4 and TRBJ2-7, with 9 bases matching TRBD1. CDR3 size: 15 residues. Germline V gives CDR1 SGHNT, CDR2 YYREEE (reference sequence). V lost 3 bases, J lost 3 bases, and 7 bases stayed unmatched. The CDR3 DNA reads as TGTGCCAGCAGCTCCTGGGACAGGGTGGGCTACGAGCAGTACTTC. Translation gives CASSSWDRVGYEQYF. Full variable domain (rest looked up from reference TRBV5-4 and TRBJ2-7): ETGVTQSPTHLIKTRGQQVTLRCSSQSGHNTVSWYQQALGQGPQFIFQYYREEENGRGNFPPRFSGLQFPNYSSELNVNALELDDSALYLCASSSWDRVGYEQYFGPGTRLTVT.

The genes are TRBV9 and TRBJ1-2, with 7 bases that match TRBD1. V trimming: 4 bases; J trimming: 4 bases; junction bases outside the gene matches: 4. Germline V lookup: CDR1 SGDLS, CDR2 YYNGEE. This CDR3 spans 13 amino acids. The CDR3 region is CASSFRDSYGYTF. Written as DNA, the CDR3 is TGTGCCAGCAGCTTCCGGGACAGCTATGGCTACACCTTC.

This clone was detected only a few times. The rearrangement links TRBV6-1 to TRBJ2-3; no reliable D call. Per germline, CDR1 MNHNS and CDR2 SASEGT. This CDR3 has 12 amino acids. The V and J ends lost 6 bases and 1 base respectively, with 5 bases between them. The CDR3 sequence: CASSPRTDTQYF. The CDR3 DNA sequence: TGTGCCAGCAGCCCACGCACAGATACGCAGTATTTT.

This clone was detected only once. One end of the junction is discordant with germline, which a read error may explain. The rearrangement uses TRBV29-1 and TRBJ1-4, with D possibly TRBD1 on 5 matching bases. Germline CDR1 is SQVTM and CDR2 is ANQGSEA. The CDR3 has 16 amino acids. The DNA of the CDR3 is TGCAGCGCTGAACAACCCTGGGGCGCCCCGAATGAAAAACTGTTTTTT. Residues: CSAEQPWGAPNEKLFF.

CDR3 nucleotide sequence: TGTGCCACCAGCAACCTGGGGGGCGGATACAATGAGCAGTTCTTC. It encodes CATSNLGGGYNEQFF. This chain uses TRBV15 with TRBJ2-1; either TRBD1 or TRBD2 may supply D (6 bases each). Trimming removed 4 bases at V and 4 bases at J, with 14 bases between. The CDR3 contains 15 residues. The germline V gene has CDR1 LNHNV and CDR2 YYDKDF (reference sequence).

Only one count was recorded for this clone. The chain links TRBV6-5 to TRBJ2-4, with D tentatively TRBD1 (5 bases). The CDR3 covers 15 residues. Germline CDR1 reads MNHEY; CDR2 reads SVGAGI. Trimming stripped 5 bases from V and 6 bases from J, with 17 bases between. CDR3 region: CASSPGHLSLNIQYF. CDR3 in DNA: TGTGCCAGCAGTCCCGGACACCTAAGCTTAAACATTCAGTACTTC.

CDR3 sequence reads: CASRTGGADTQYF. CDR3 sequence (DNA): TGTGCCAGCCGGACAGGAGGGGCAGATACGCAGTATTTT. J is TRBJ2-3 and V is TRBV7-3; D perhaps matches TRBD1 (7 bases). Trimming took off 8 bases at V and 4 bases at J, with 13 bases between the two ends. Germline-derived CDR1 and CDR2 are SGHTA and FQGTGA. This CDR3 region has 13 residues. The full variable domain, its missing parts supplied by reference TRBV7-3 and TRBJ2-3, is GAGVSQTPSNKVTEKGKYVELRCDPISGHTALYWYRQSLGQGPEFLIYFQGTGAADDSGLPNDRFFAVRPEGSVSTLKIQRTERGDSAVYLCASRTGGADTQYFGPGTRLTVL.

The chain uses TRBV5-1 and TRBJ1-1; D unclear. CDR1 is SGHRS, CDR2 YFSETQ, per germline. V lost 2 bases, J lost 3 bases, and 11 bases lay in between. The CDR3 is made up of 14 amino acids. CDR3 DNA sequence: TGCGCCAGCAGCTTTGGGAATTCGGACACTGAAGCTTTCTTT. The encoded protein is CASSFGNSDTEAFF.

Here the CDR3 reads CASSLGGSNQPQHF. CDR3 nucleotides: TGTGCCAGCAGCCTCGGGGGTAGCAATCAGCCCCAGCATTTT. The chain recombines TRBV2 with TRBJ1-5; perhaps TRBD1 as D (5 bases). Looked up from germline, CDR1 is SNHLY and CDR2 is FYNNEI. The CDR3 runs 14 residues. V lost 6 bases to trimming and J lost 0 bases, with 9 bases between them.

This chain joins TRBV30 and TRBJ2-1, with D tentatively TRBD2 (9 bases). Trimming stripped 3 bases from V and 4 bases from J, with 28 bases between. This CDR3 spans 19 amino acids. CDR1 GTSNPN and CDR2 SVGIG come from the germline V gene (reference sequence). The CDR3 reads CAWSTQGAGGPERYNEQFF. The CDR3 coding sequence is TGTGCCTGGAGCACGCAGGGGGCGGGAGGGCCGGAAAGATACAATGAGCAGTTCTTC.

The V and J genes are TRBV5-4 and TRBJ1-1, with D unresolved. Looked up from germline, CDR1 is SGHNT and CDR2 is YYREEE (reference sequence). Deletions cut 1 base from V and 0 bases from J, with 1 base between. This CDR3 has 12 amino acids. The CDR3 sequence is CASSLLNTEAFF. CDR3 coding DNA: TGTGCCAGCAGCTTGCTGAACACTGAAGCTTTCTTT.

This chain uses TRBV6-1 with TRBJ1-1; D ambiguous. V shed 4 bases and J shed 4 bases, with 19 bases lying between them. Looked up from germline, CDR1 is MNHNS and CDR2 is SASEGT. The CDR3 is 16 amino acids. CDR3 DNA sequence: TGTGCCAGCAGTGCCGGGGTCATGGTACCAGGCACTGAAGCTTTCTTT. Its translation is CASSAGVMVPGTEAFF.

This chain links TRBV30 with TRBJ2-1; 7 bases agree with TRBD2. The ends lost 5 bases at V and 7 bases at J; junction bases unmatched: 11. The germline CDR1 and CDR2 sequences are GTSNPN and SVGIG (reference sequence). This CDR3 region has 14 residues. This CDR3 reads CAWGLVKRSNEQFF. CDR3 coding DNA: TGTGCCTGGGGACTAGTTAAGAGGTCGAATGAGCAGTTCTTC.

The chain links TRBV11-3 to TRBJ2-4; D unclear. Trimming removed 6 bases from V and 0 bases from J, with 9 bases in between. The CDR3 has 14 amino acids. Germline assignment: CDR1 SGHNT and CDR2 YENEEA. CDR3 sequence: CASSPAKAKNIQYF. The CDR3 region has the DNA TGTGCCAGCAGTCCCGCAAAAGCCAAAAACATTCAGTACTTC. The variable domain in full, completed from reference TRBV11-3 and TRBJ2-4, reads EAGVVQSPRYKIIEKKQPVAFWCNPISGHNTLYWYLQNLGQGPELLIRYENEEAVDDSQLPKDRFSAERLKGVDSTLKIQPAELGDSAVYLCASSPAKAKNIQYFGAGTRLSVL.

The rearrangement links TRBV4-1 to TRBJ2-3; no firm D call. The CDR3 covers 17 residues. Trimming cost V 1 base and J 1 base, with 15 bases left between them. Germline lookup yields CDR1 MGHRA and CDR2 YSYEKL. The DNA for the CDR3 is TGCGCCAGCAGCCAAGGCCTAGTCGGGCTGGGCACAGATACGCAGTATTTT. The encoded protein is CASSQGLVGLGTDTQYF.

The chain couples TRBV4-2 to TRBJ2-2; 8 nucleotides align to TRBD2. From germline, CDR1 is LGHNA and CDR2 YNFKEQ. With V trimmed by 3 bases and J by 4 bases, 10 bases remained unmatched. The CDR3 has 17 amino acids. The CDR3 is CASSQGIKREITGELFF. CDR3 nucleotides: TGTGCCAGCAGCCAGGGGATAAAGCGGGAGATCACCGGGGAGCTGTTTTTT.

V is TRBV30 and J is TRBJ1-3, with a weak D call TRBD1 (5 bases). The V end was cut by 3 bases, the J end by 0 bases, with 15 bases between. Germline CDR1 is GTSNPN and CDR2 is SVGIG (reference sequence). This CDR3 spans 16 amino acids. CDR3: CAWSRGRENSGNTIYF. DNA of the CDR3: TGTGCCTGGAGCCGGGGCAGGGAGAACTCTGGAAACACCATATATTTT. The full variable domain, in which reference TRBV30 and TRBJ1-3 provide the parts outside the CDR3, is SQTIHQWPATLVQPVGSPLSLECTVEGTSNPNLYWYRQAAGRGLQLLFYSVGIGQISSEVPQNLSASRPQDRQFILSSKKLLLSDSGFYLCAWSRGRENSGNTIYFGEGSWLTVV.

The chain's CDR3 is CASSLTAGEGQNEQFF. DNA for the CDR3: TGCGCCAGCAGCTTGACGGCGGGAGAAGGGCAGAATGAGCAGTTCTTC. The chain is built from TRBV5-1 and TRBJ2-1; 7 bases line up with TRBD2. This CDR3 has 16 amino acids. J lost 7 bases, V lost 1 base, and 11 bases had no gene match. Looked up from germline, CDR1 is SGHRS and CDR2 is YFSETQ.

The chain joins TRBV5-4 to TRBJ1-2, with D possibly matching TRBD1 (5 bases). Germline values: CDR1 SGHNT, CDR2 YYREEE (reference sequence). This CDR3 has 14 residues. Between the trimmed V and J ends, which lost 4 bases and 2 bases, there was a span of 12 bases. The chain's CDR3 is CASSRDPTNYGYTF. The CDR3 DNA reads as TGTGCCAGCAGCCGGGACCCGACAAACTATGGCTACACCTTC. Full variable domain (missing parts from reference TRBV5-4 and TRBJ1-2): ETGVTQSPTHLIKTRGQQVTLRCSSQSGHNTVSWYQQALGQGPQFIFQYYREEENGRGNFPPRFSGLQFPNYSSELNVNALELDDSALYLCASSRDPTNYGYTFGSGTRLTVV.

This rearrangement joins TRBV6-5 to TRBJ2-7; 7 nucleotides agree with TRBD1. The CDR3 has 12 residues. CDR1 and CDR2 from the germline V gene are MNHEY and SVGAGI. J gave up 4 bases and V 5 bases, and 2 bases lay outside the gene matches. The CDR3 bases are TGTGCCAGCAGTGAACAGGGGTACGAGCAGTACTTC. This gives the protein CASSEQGYEQYF.

The chain joins TRBV7-2 to TRBJ2-5, with TRBD1 matching 7 bases. With 2 bases clipped from V and 5 bases from J, the junction kept 8 bases outside the gene matches. CDR1 is SGHTA, CDR2 FQGNSA, per germline. This CDR3 is 15 amino acids long. CDR3 sequence: CASSLLQGKGETQYF. The CDR3 DNA reads TGTGCCAGCAGCTTACTACAGGGGAAGGGGGAGACCCAGTACTTC.

In nucleotides, the CDR3 is TGTGCCAGCAGCGTAACCGGGATTACGAACACCGGGGAGCTGTTTTTT. Translated, it gives CASSVTGITNTGELFF. The rearrangement uses TRBV5-5 and TRBJ2-2, with a tentative D call TRBD2 (5 bases). CDR3 size: 16 residues. The V gene lost 4 bases and the J gene lost 0 bases, with 13 bases spanning the gap. From germline, CDR1 is SGHKS and CDR2 YYEKEE (reference sequence).

The rearrangement joins TRBV12-2 to TRBJ2-5. TRBV12-2 is a known pseudogene. The CDR3 totals 16 residues. Here the CDR3 reads CASRLVGLAGEETQYF. CDR3 in DNA: TGTGCAAGTCGCTTAGTGGGGCTAGCCGGCGAAGAGACCCAGTACTTC.

The rearrangement links TRBV27 to TRBJ1-1; the D is unclear. Trimming shortened V by 0 bases and J by 5 bases, and 10 bases separated the two germline ends. Looked up from germline, CDR1 is MNHEY and CDR2 is SMNVEV (reference sequence). The length of the CDR3 is 14 residues. CDR3 region: CASSLSWAVTEAFF. The CDR3, as DNA: TGTGCCAGCAGTTTATCGTGGGCTGTGACTGAAGCTTTCTTT.

V usage is TRBV11-3 and J usage is TRBJ1-2, with TRBD1 as a possible D gene (6 bases). V shed 1 base and J shed 7 bases, with 22 bases lying between them. CDR1 is SGHNT, CDR2 YENEEA, per germline. This CDR3 has 17 residues. CDR3 DNA sequence: TGTGCCAGCAGCTTAGGAAACAGGGAGATGGGTCAAGGTGGCTACACCTTC. Translation: CASSLGNREMGQGGYTF.

The chain recombines TRBV2 with TRBJ2-7, with 12 bases identical to TRBD2. Germline V gene data show CDR1 as SNHLY and CDR2 as FYNNEI. This CDR3 has 16 amino acids. The V and J ends lost 6 bases and 0 bases, in that order; junction bases with no gene match: 6. CDR3 DNA: TGTGCCAGCAGCGGTAGACTAGCGGGGGCCTCCTACGAGCAGTACTTC. It encodes CASSGRLAGASYEQYF.

This clone was picked up one time. This chain joins TRBV7-9 and TRBJ2-1; a possible D gene is TRBD2 (6 bases). CDR3 length: 14 residues. Germline assignment: CDR1 SEHNR and CDR2 FQNEAQ (reference sequence). V gave up 7 bases and J gave up 7 bases, with 17 bases separating them. CDR3 nucleotide sequence: TGTGCCAGCATCAATCGGGAGCGGTTAAATGAGCAGTTCTTC. It translates to CASINRERLNEQFF.

This chain connects TRBV5-1 to TRBJ1-5; tentatively, D is TRBD1 (5 bases). V was pared by 2 bases and J by 0 bases, with 9 bases between. The CDR3 is made up of 15 amino acids. Germline V CDR1 and CDR2: SGHRS, YFSETQ. CDR3 bases: TGCGCCAGCAGCTTAACGGGGGATAGCAATCAGCCCCAGCATTTT. It translates to CASSLTGDSNQPQHF.

This rearrangement joins TRBV6-1 to TRBJ2-5; D is unresolved. The V and J ends lost 6 bases and 5 bases respectively, with 16 bases between them. The CDR3 has 14 amino acids. The germline V gene encodes CDR1 MNHNS and CDR2 SASEGT. The CDR3, as DNA: TGTGCCAGCAGCCAAGGCTCTGGCTCGGAGACCCAGTACTTC. This sequence encodes CASSQGSGSETQYF.